The present T cell receptor beta chain was sequenced within a study of glioma-infiltrating T cells after dendritic cell vaccination. Whole-study context: Treatment, given 2003 to 2012, was autologous tumor lysate-pulsed dendritic cell vaccination.

TCRdb keeps only in-frame clones here, not all; method: immunoSEQ multiplex PCR. The table shows approximately 85,000 clones, with around 84% occurring only once. This clone has just one count. Its antigen remains unknown. No DNA is shown, since the ends of the CDR3 on it are uncertain; the CDR3 is the one TCRdb lists. Findings and caveats of the study: Patients with more pretreatment TILs had longer time to progression and survival.

The time point denotes: after dendritic cell vaccination, including at tumor progression/relapse. Patients had residual fresh-frozen tumor tissue and more than two years of survival data. CDR1 and CDR2 from the germline V gene are SGHRS and YFSETQ. The CDR3 is 16 residues long, ends included. The gene calls are TRBV5-1 and TRBJ2-5; TRBD2 is taken as the D call from the table, unchecked against the DNA. The specimen was blood, collected after dendritic cell vaccination. The receptor was isolated from a human donor with glioblastoma. The chain's CDR3 is CASSLVGAGAQETLYF.